These 18 T cell receptor beta chains share one sample of origin, sequenced in a study of OX40 agonist ivuxolimab in advanced cancers. Only in-frame clones appear in the TCRdb table, and some are missing; sequencing was by immunoSEQ multiplex PCR. This table has around 70,000 clones, more than 75% appearing once. The sequencing used CD4+ or CD8+ T cells sorted from blood, collected in a trial of the OX40 agonist ivuxolimab. Source of these receptors: an adult with an advanced solid tumor such as melanoma, head and neck, liver or kidney cancer.

Concerning this clone: This specimen includes other DNA sequences encoding the same CDR3. This chain joins TRBV7-2 and TRBJ2-7; D is undetermined. The V end was cut by 3 bases, the J end by 3 bases, with 3 bases between. This CDR3 comprises 11 residues. The germline gives CDR1 SGHTA, CDR2 FQGNSA. CDR3 sequence: CASSLRYEQYF. Here the CDR3 DNA reads TGTGCCAGCAGCTTGCGCTACGAGCAGTACTTC. The full variable domain, its missing parts supplied by reference TRBV7-2 and TRBJ2-7, is GAGVSQSPSNKVTEKGKDVELRCDPISGHTALYWYRQSLGQGLEFLIYFQGNSAPDKSGLPSDRFSAERTGGSVSTLTIQRTQQEDSAVYLCASSLRYEQYFGPGTRLTVT.

The J gene is TRBJ1-5, the V gene TRBV5-6; tentatively, D is TRBD1 (5 bases). The CDR3 totals 14 residues. The V gene lost 2 bases and the J gene lost 4 bases, with 10 bases spanning the gap. The germline gives CDR1 SGHDT, CDR2 YYEEEE. CDR3 coding DNA: TGTGCCAGCAGCTTATTTAGGGGTAATCAGCCCCAGCATTTT. It yields the protein CASSLFRGNQPQHF.

This clone was seen only a few times. The chain recombines TRBV6-6 with TRBJ2-2; D not certain. The CDR3 has 12 residues. The ends were cut back, 3 bases at V and 8 bases at J, with 7 bases in the middle. CDR1 is MNHNY, CDR2 SVGAGI, per germline (reference sequence). This CDR3 reads CASSYLIGELFF. Here the CDR3 DNA reads TGTGCCAGCAGTTATCTTATTGGGGAGCTGTTTTTT.

The CDR3 loop is CASSLFLGSYNEQFF. The CDR3, as DNA: TGTGCCAGCAGCCTATTTTTGGGTTCCTACAATGAGCAGTTCTTC. The chain recombines TRBV7-2 with TRBJ2-1, with D unclear. The CDR3 runs to 15 residues. The V gene lost 5 bases and the J gene lost 1 base, with 12 bases spanning the gap. Germline V lookup: CDR1 SGHTA, CDR2 FQGNSA.

This clone was observed a few times. The rearrangement links TRBV27 to TRBJ1-1; TRBD1 matches 7 bases. The germline V gene encodes CDR1 MNHEY and CDR2 SMNVEV (reference sequence). J gave up 1 base and V 7 bases, and 9 bases lay outside the gene matches. The CDR3 runs to 15 residues. CDR3 bases: TGTGCCAGCATTCTAGACGCAGGGGGGAACACTGAAGCTTTCTTT. Its protein is CASILDAGGNTEAFF.

This sequence joins TRBV28 and TRBJ1-2; D might be TRBD1 (5 bases). The germline gives CDR1 MDHEN, CDR2 SYDVKM. The CDR3 is 16 amino acids. V lost 6 bases to trimming and J lost 3 bases, with 20 bases between them. The CDR3 coding sequence is TGTGCCAGCAGCACACACCCGGGACGTAGGGACTATGGCTACACCTTC. Amino acids: CASSTHPGRRDYGYTF.

The V gene is TRBV6-1, the J gene TRBJ2-7, with 10 positions matching TRBD1. This CDR3 region has 13 residues. The V segment lost 7 bases and the J segment 3 bases; nucleotides outside the gene matches: 3. Germline V gene lookup returns CDR1 MNHNS and CDR2 SASEGT. The CDR3 loop is CASMGTGVYEQYF. The CDR3 coding sequence is TGTGCCAGCATGGGGACAGGGGTCTACGAGCAGTACTTC.

This clone was seen just once. CDR3 residues: CASNARGQGEAFF. The CDR3, as DNA: TGTGCCAGCAACGCCAGGGGGCAGGGTGAAGCTTTCTTT. This chain links TRBV27 with TRBJ1-1, with 8 positions matching TRBD1. The V gene end was trimmed by 7 bases and the J gene end by 7 bases; junction bases not matched to a gene: 8. Looked up from germline, CDR1 is MNHEY and CDR2 is SMNVEV (reference sequence). This CDR3 comprises 13 residues.

The chain joins TRBV6-5 to TRBJ1-6, with 9 nucleotides matching TRBD1. This CDR3 has 16 residues. Germline CDR1 and CDR2: MNHEY and SVGAGI. V lost 2 bases, J lost 9 bases, and 8 bases stayed unmatched. The CDR3 DNA follows: TGTGCCAGCAGTTACGGGGGGACAGGGTTGGGTTCACCCCTCCACTTT. This gives the protein CASSYGGTGLGSPLHF.

The chain uses TRBV2 and TRBJ2-2, with D hard to call. CDR1 SNHLY and CDR2 FYNNEI come from the germline V gene. The CDR3 covers 13 residues. Trimming took 5 bases from V and 1 from J, leaving 5 bases between them. The CDR3 sequence is CASSRENTGELFF. CDR3 coding DNA: TGTGCCAGCAGTCGAGAGAACACCGGGGAGCTGTTTTTT. Together with reference TRBV2 and TRBJ2-2, the CDR3 gives the full variable domain: EPEVTQTPSHQVTQMGQEVILRCVPISNHLYFYWYRQILGQKVEFLVSFYNNEISEKSEIFDDQFSVERPDGSNFTLKIRSTKLEDSAMYFCASSRENTGELFFGEGSRLTVL.

The chain uses TRBV5-6 and TRBJ2-7, with a tentative D call TRBD1 (6 bases). With 3 bases removed from V and 3 bases from J, the gap between germline ends came to 16 bases. Germline CDR1 is SGHDT and CDR2 is YYEEEE. The CDR3 loop spans 15 amino acids. Here the CDR3 DNA reads TGTGCCAGCAGCTCCATCAGAAAGGGGGACTACGAGCAGTACTTC. It specifies CASSSIRKGDYEQYF.

This clone came up a few times. The rearrangement uses TRBV19 and TRBJ2-2; D could derive from TRBD1 or TRBD2 (6 bases each). The CDR3 runs to 15 residues. Germline values: CDR1 LNHDA, CDR2 SQIVND (reference sequence). Trimming shortened V by 7 bases and J by 4 bases, and 16 bases separated the two germline ends. The CDR3 here is CASNREARGTGELFF. For the CDR3, the DNA is TGTGCCAGTAACAGGGAGGCCCGGGGCACCGGGGAGCTGTTTTTT.

The chain joins TRBV28 to TRBJ2-7; no reliable D call. The CDR3 is made up of 13 amino acids. The V gene's germline CDR1 is MDHEN and CDR2 SYDVKM. V was trimmed by 7 bases and J by 4 bases, leaving 14 bases between them. The CDR3 region is CASKRATTYEQYF. DNA of the CDR3: TGTGCCAGCAAACGGGCGACGACTTACGAGCAGTACTTC.

This chain joins TRBV5-1 and TRBJ1-1; 9 bases align to TRBD1. The V gene end was trimmed by 0 bases and the J gene end by 12 bases; junction bases not matched to a gene: 6. The CDR3 contains 13 residues. Per germline, CDR1 SGHRS and CDR2 YFSETQ. The CDR3 bases are TGCGCCAGCAGCTTGGGGGACAGGGCAGTTCCTTTCTTT. Amino acids: CASSLGDRAVPFF.

This chain uses TRBV5-1 with TRBJ2-7; 9 positions match TRBD1. The CDR3 sequence is 17 residues long. Germline trimming cut 7 bases from V and 0 bases from J; bases unmatched to any gene: 14. Germline CDR1 SGHRS, CDR2 YFSETQ. The DNA for the CDR3 is TGCGCCAGCGCTGGGAGGACAGGGGTCGTTAGCTCCTACGAGCAGTACTTC. Translated: CASAGRTGVVSSYEQYF. Together with reference TRBV5-1 and TRBJ2-7, the CDR3 gives the full variable domain: KAGVTQTPRYLIKTRGQQVTLSCSPISGHRSVSWYQQTPGQGLQFLFEYFSETQRNKGNFPGRFSGRQFSNSRSEMNVSTLELGDSALYLCASAGRTGVVSSYEQYFGPGTRLTVT.

This rearrangement joins TRBV7-3 to TRBJ2-5; D is perhaps TRBD1 (5 bases). Germline CDR1 is SGHTA and CDR2 is FQGTGA. CDR3 length: 14 residues. V was cut by 3 bases and J by 5 bases, with 13 bases left in between. CDR3 DNA sequence: TGTGCCAGCAGCTTCCAGGGTGGTAGGGAGACCCAGTACTTC. It codes for CASSFQGGRETQYF.

The chain uses TRBV7-9 and TRBJ1-1; D is ambiguous. V lost 3 bases and J lost 0, with 8 bases in between. This CDR3 region has 14 residues. Germline CDR1 reads SEHNR; CDR2 reads FQNEAQ (reference sequence). DNA of the CDR3: TGTGCCAGCAGCTTTAAACCCATGAACACTGAAGCTTTCTTT. This gives the protein CASSFKPMNTEAFF.

This rearrangement joins TRBV5-8 to TRBJ1-2; TRBD1 agrees at 9 bases. Germline assignment: CDR1 SGHTS and CDR2 YDEGEE. The CDR3 has 15 amino acids. V shed 4 bases and J 3 bases; nucleotides not matched to a gene: 7. Here the CDR3 DNA reads TGTGCCAGCAGCCGACAAACAGGGGGCGACTATGGCTACACCTTC. Protein product: CASSRQTGGDYGYTF.